This is a list of T cell receptor beta chains from one sample in a study of T-cell memory formation after mild COVID-19. In TCRdb, the 5' RACE reads were re-called with MiXCR into one record per CDR3 protein. The sample shows under 300,000 distinct CDR3 sequences, approximately 8.4% of them seen only once. The sample comprised PBMCs or a T cell subset sorted from them (not recorded which). These receptors came from a man aged 18 to 29 who had mild COVID-19 (a few samples of this study predate the infection). Cell type and time point are not known. CDR3s include the opening cysteine and the closing phenylalanine or tryptophan. The D gene is left open where the match is weak. Rows may omit the clone size; those that give it use once, few, many or a size class.

J gene: TRBJ1-1; clone size: -; V gene: TRBV19; D gene: -; CDR3 DNA: TGTGCCAGTACCACGACAGATAACACTGAAGCTTTCTTT; CDR3 protein: CASTTTDNTEAFF
J gene: TRBJ1-2; clone size: few; V gene: TRBV7-2; D gene: -; CDR3 DNA: TGTGCCAGCAGCTCCCTACAGGGATATGGCTACACCTTC; CDR3 protein: CASSSLQGYGYTF
J gene: TRBJ1-3; clone size: few; V gene: TRBV5-1; D gene: TRBD1; CDR3 DNA: TGCGCCAGCAGCTCTGGACAGGAGCAAAACACCATATATTTT; CDR3 protein: CASSSGQEQNTIYF
J gene: TRBJ2-4; clone size: many; V gene: TRBV7-2; D gene: -; CDR3 DNA: TGTGCCAGCAGCCCGAATCTACCAAAGGTTCAGTACTTC; CDR3 protein: CASSPNLPKVQYF
J gene: TRBJ2-7; clone size: -; V gene: TRBV7-9; D gene: -; CDR3 DNA: TGTGCCAGCAGCGGACAATGGGAGCAGTACTTC; CDR3 protein: CASSGQWEQYF
J gene: TRBJ2-5; clone size: -; V gene: TRBV2; D gene: -; CDR3 DNA: TGTGCCAGCGGGGGGTACAGGCAAGAGACCCAGTACTTC; CDR3 protein: CASGGYRQETQYF
J gene: TRBJ1-5; clone size: many; V gene: TRBV3-1; D gene: -; CDR3 DNA: TGTGCCAGCAGCCAGGCACCATTCGGATATCAGCCCCAGCATTTT; CDR3 protein: CASSQAPFGYQPQHF
J gene: TRBJ1-4; clone size: -; V gene: TRBV29-1; D gene: -; CDR3 DNA: TGCAGCGTAAAATCCCTGCCCGGTGAAAAACTGTTTTTT; CDR3 protein: CSVKSLPGEKLFF
J gene: TRBJ2-2; clone size: once; V gene: TRBV5-1; D gene: -; CDR3 DNA: TGCGCCAGCAGTCCAGGGTACATGACCGGGGTCGGGGAGCTGTTTTTT; CDR3 protein: CASSPGYMTGVGELFF
J gene: TRBJ2-2; clone size: few; V gene: TRBV6-2/TRBV6-3; D gene: -; CDR3 DNA: TGTGCCAGCAGTTCCTCCGCAGTAACCGGGGAGCTGTTTTTT; CDR3 protein: CASSSSAVTGELFF
J gene: TRBJ2-5; clone size: -; V gene: TRBV4-3; D gene: TRBD1; CDR3 DNA: TGCGCCAGCAGCCCGAGAGGACAGGGTGTAGGAGAGACCCAGTACTTC; CDR3 protein: CASSPRGQGVGETQYF
J gene: TRBJ2-3; clone size: -; V gene: TRBV24-1; D gene: -; CDR3 DNA: TGTGCCACCAGTGAGGGGTCCACAGATACGCAGTATTTT; CDR3 protein: CATSEGSTDTQYF
J gene: TRBJ2-1; clone size: many; V gene: TRBV12-3/TRBV12-4; D gene: TRBD2; CDR3 DNA: TGTGCCAGCAGGCCCCCGGGGGTAGCGGGGGGGCTACTCTACAATGAGCAGTTCTTC; CDR3 protein: CASRPPGVAGGLLYNEQFF
J gene: TRBJ2-2; clone size: -; V gene: TRBV20-1; D gene: -; CDR3 DNA: TGCAGTGCTAGATCTGGATCTGCTTGGAACACCGGGGAGCTGTTTTTT; CDR3 protein: CSARSGSAWNTGELFF
J gene: TRBJ2-5; clone size: -; V gene: TRBV5-6; D gene: TRBD2; CDR3 DNA: TGTGCCAGCCTAATAGCGGGACAAGAGACCCAGTACTTC; CDR3 protein: CASLIAGQETQYF
J gene: TRBJ2-1; clone size: -; V gene: TRBV7-9; D gene: TRBD2; CDR3 DNA: TGTGCCAGCAGACCAACTAGCGGGTGGGACAATGAGCAGTTCTTC; CDR3 protein: CASRPTSGWDNEQFF
J gene: TRBJ1-1; clone size: few; V gene: TRBV20-1; D gene: -; CDR3 DNA: TGCAGTGCACGGGACGGGCGTGGAGCTTTCTTT; CDR3 protein: CSARDGRGAFF
J gene: TRBJ1-4; clone size: few; V gene: TRBV5-1; D gene: -; CDR3 DNA: TGCGCCAGCAGCTTGGGGGCTGCTAATGAAAAACTGTTTTTT; CDR3 protein: CASSLGAANEKLFF
J gene: TRBJ1-6; clone size: few; V gene: TRBV6-1; D gene: -; CDR3 DNA: TGTGCCAGCAGTGAAATAACCCCCAGGGTGGGTTCACCCCTCCACTTT; CDR3 protein: CASSEITPRVGSPLHF
J gene: TRBJ1-6; clone size: -; V gene: TRBV5-4; D gene: TRBD1; CDR3 DNA: TGTGCCAGCAGCTTGGCCCAGGGGGCGGTTAGGTCACCCCTCCACTTT; CDR3 protein: CASSLAQGAVRSPLHF
J gene: TRBJ1-5; clone size: few; V gene: TRBV27; D gene: -; CDR3 DNA: TGTGCCAGCAGTTTGGCATCTCTGCAGCCCCAGCATTTT; CDR3 protein: CASSLASLQPQHF
J gene: TRBJ1-2; clone size: few; V gene: TRBV19; D gene: -; CDR3 DNA: TGTGCCAGTAGTAACGCAGCTTACTATGGCTACACCTTC; CDR3 protein: CASSNAAYYGYTF
J gene: TRBJ1-1; clone size: few; V gene: TRBV11-2; D gene: -; CDR3 DNA: TGTGCCAGCAGCTTGGTGGGTTGGTCTGAAGCTTTCTTT; CDR3 protein: CASSLVGWSEAFF
J gene: TRBJ1-1; clone size: -; V gene: TRBV12-3/TRBV12-4; D gene: -; CDR3 DNA: TGTGCCAGCAGGGATCGACAGGTTGGGAACACTGAAGCTTTCTTT; CDR3 protein: CASRDRQVGNTEAFF
J gene: TRBJ2-2; clone size: -; V gene: TRBV6-1; D gene: TRBD1; CDR3 DNA: TGTGCCAGCATCCAGGGGGCGATCACCGGGGAGCTGTTTTTT; CDR3 protein: CASIQGAITGELFF
J gene: TRBJ2-2; clone size: few; V gene: TRBV19; D gene: -; CDR3 DNA: TGTGCCAGTATTCAGCAGCCTTACACCGGGGAGCTGTTTTTT; CDR3 protein: CASIQQPYTGELFF
J gene: TRBJ2-7; clone size: few; V gene: TRBV9; D gene: -; CDR3 DNA: TGTGCCAGCAGCCCCTGGGGGGTCGACAGTTCCTACGAGCAGTACTTC; CDR3 protein: CASSPWGVDSSYEQYF
J gene: TRBJ1-1; clone size: many; V gene: TRBV18; D gene: -; CDR3 DNA: TGTGCCAGCTCACTCGACACCCTGAACACTGAAGCTTTCTTT; CDR3 protein: CASSLDTLNTEAFF
J gene: TRBJ2-3; clone size: few; V gene: TRBV5-5; D gene: -; CDR3 DNA: TGTGCCAGCAACCGGGGCGCGGCTACGCAGTATTTT; CDR3 protein: CASNRGAATQYF
J gene: TRBJ2-4; clone size: -; V gene: TRBV5-6; D gene: -; CDR3 DNA: TGTGCCAGCAGCTTGGAGGGGCGCTTAGCCAAAAACATTCAGTACTTC; CDR3 protein: CASSLEGRLAKNIQYF
J gene: TRBJ2-3; clone size: few; V gene: TRBV9; D gene: TRBD2; CDR3 DNA: TGTGCCAGCAGCGGCACTAGCGGGGGGGCTTCAGATACGCAGTATTTT; CDR3 protein: CASSGTSGGASDTQYF
J gene: TRBJ2-3; clone size: few; V gene: TRBV5-1; D gene: TRBD2; CDR3 DNA: TGCGCCAGCAGCATACCGAGCGGGGAGATCACAGATACGCAGTATTTT; CDR3 protein: CASSIPSGEITDTQYF
J gene: TRBJ1-5; clone size: -; V gene: TRBV3-1; D gene: TRBD1; CDR3 DNA: TGTGCCAGCAGCGAGGGACAGGGGTATCAGCCCCAGCATTTT; CDR3 protein: CASSEGQGYQPQHF
J gene: TRBJ1-5; clone size: few; V gene: TRBV6-2/TRBV6-3; D gene: -; CDR3 DNA: TGTGCCAGCAGTTACGTCTCCCGGAATCAGCCCCAGCATTTT; CDR3 protein: CASSYVSRNQPQHF
J gene: TRBJ1-1; clone size: few; V gene: TRBV5-4; D gene: -; CDR3 DNA: TGTGCCAGCAGCTTGGCCCCAGGGACGGGCACTGAAGCTTTCTTT; CDR3 protein: CASSLAPGTGTEAFF
J gene: TRBJ1-1; clone size: -; V gene: TRBV11-2; D gene: -; CDR3 DNA: TGTGCCAGCAGCACCAGGGTTGACACTGAAGCTTTCTTT; CDR3 protein: CASSTRVDTEAFF
J gene: TRBJ1-1; clone size: few; V gene: TRBV14; D gene: -; CDR3 DNA: TGTGCCAGCAGCCAAGCTTATTGGTGGGCCACTGAAGCTTTCTTT; CDR3 protein: CASSQAYWWATEAFF
J gene: TRBJ2-1; clone size: many; V gene: TRBV14; D gene: -; CDR3 DNA: TGTGCCAGCAGCCCCACTGGGACTTCCCACAATGAGCAGTTCTTC; CDR3 protein: CASSPTGTSHNEQFF
J gene: TRBJ2-5; clone size: -; V gene: TRBV28; D gene: -; CDR3 DNA: TGTGCCAGCAGTTTGCCCGGGACGAGAGAGACCCAGTACTTC; CDR3 protein: CASSLPGTRETQYF
J gene: TRBJ1-2; clone size: many; V gene: TRBV5-1; D gene: -; CDR3 DNA: TGCGCCAGCAGCTTGGATTCAGGGGCCTATGGCTACACCTTC; CDR3 protein: CASSLDSGAYGYTF
J gene: TRBJ2-4; clone size: -; V gene: TRBV7-2; D gene: -; CDR3 DNA: TGTGCCAGCAGCCTAATAGGGGGAGCCAAAAACATTCAGTACTTC; CDR3 protein: CASSLIGGAKNIQYF
J gene: TRBJ2-5; clone size: -; V gene: TRBV7-9; D gene: TRBD2; CDR3 DNA: TGTGCCAGCTCTCGCGGTAGCGGGGGTGAGACCCAGTACTTC; CDR3 protein: CASSRGSGGETQYF
J gene: TRBJ2-1; clone size: many; V gene: TRBV5-8; D gene: TRBD1; CDR3 DNA: TGTGCCAGCAGCTCCGGGACAGGGCACAATGAGCAGTTCTTC; CDR3 protein: CASSSGTGHNEQFF
J gene: TRBJ1-1; clone size: many; V gene: TRBV7-8; D gene: -; CDR3 DNA: TGTGCCAGCAGCTTAGGAGGGACGGTGAACACTGAAGCTTTCTTT; CDR3 protein: CASSLGGTVNTEAFF
J gene: TRBJ2-2; clone size: few; V gene: TRBV10-3; D gene: TRBD2; CDR3 DNA: TGTGCCATCAGAGGACTAGCGGGGGACACCGGGGAGCTGTTTTTT; CDR3 protein: CAIRGLAGDTGELFF
J gene: TRBJ1-2; clone size: many; V gene: TRBV6-2/TRBV6-3; D gene: -; CDR3 DNA: TGTGCCAGCAGTACTCCGGGCGTTAACTATGGCTACACCTTC; CDR3 protein: CASSTPGVNYGYTF
J gene: TRBJ2-2; clone size: -; V gene: TRBV6-5; D gene: -; CDR3 DNA: TGTGCCAGCAGGAGGCAAACGAACACCGGGGAGCTGTTTTTT; CDR3 protein: CASRRQTNTGELFF
J gene: TRBJ1-1; clone size: -; V gene: TRBV7-8; D gene: -; CDR3 DNA: TGTGCCAGCAGCCTAGGTCGAAGGACAAGAGAGAACACTGAAGCTTTCTTT; CDR3 protein: CASSLGRRTRENTEAFF
J gene: TRBJ1-5; clone size: -; V gene: TRBV5-1; D gene: -; CDR3 DNA: TGCGCCAGCAGGCAAAACAGCAATCAGCCCCAGCATTTT; CDR3 protein: CASRQNSNQPQHF
J gene: TRBJ2-2; clone size: few; V gene: TRBV5-1; D gene: TRBD1; CDR3 DNA: TGCGCCAGCAAGACAGGGCACTCCCTCGCGAACACCGGGGAGCTGTTTTTT; CDR3 protein: CASKTGHSLANTGELFF
J gene: TRBJ2-2; clone size: few; V gene: TRBV20-1; D gene: -; CDR3 DNA: TGCAGTGCTAGAGATCACTTGGCAGGGCTCGGCGGGGAGCTGTTTTTT; CDR3 protein: CSARDHLAGLGGELFF
J gene: TRBJ2-1; clone size: many; V gene: TRBV11-2; D gene: TRBD2; CDR3 DNA: TGTGCCAGCAGCCACAGCGGGGGCCCCGTCCGGGGAGGGTTCTTC; CDR3 protein: CASSHSGGPVRGGFF
J gene: TRBJ2-7; clone size: -; V gene: TRBV20-1; D gene: TRBD1; CDR3 DNA: TGCAGTGCTAGACCCGGACAGGTGTTATACGAGCAGTACTTC; CDR3 protein: CSARPGQVLYEQYF
J gene: TRBJ2-1; clone size: -; V gene: TRBV7-8; D gene: -; CDR3 DNA: TGTGCCAGCAGCCGCGGCGGGGGCCTGTACAATGAGCAGTTCTTC; CDR3 protein: CASSRGGGLYNEQFF